The source of this TCR beta chain is a study of chemoradiotherapy in HPV16-positive cancers. This clone was counted a few times. Its cognate antigen is unknown. Per germline, CDR1 SGHAT and CDR2 FQNNGV. The CDR3 sequence is 13 residues long. The germline V and J ends were trimmed by 7 bases and 4 bases, with 13 bases remaining between them. Sequencing was performed with immunoSEQ multiplex PCR; in TCRdb, only in-frame clones are kept and a portion is missing. The sample contains around 40,000 clones, more than 65% of which appear only once. Study-wide findings and caveats: Candidate HPV-specific clones and E7-related TCR motifs grew in tumor during treatment. Better recurrence-free survival went with HPV-responsive T-cell expansion in HPV16-positive patients.

Samples were taken several times over chemoradiotherapy. This sequence originates from a human donor with HPV-associated anogenital cancer. The sequencing used blood, collected from a patient who underwent chemoradiotherapy. This rearrangement joins TRBV11-2 to TRBJ1-2, with D possibly TRBD1 on 5 matching bases. CDR3 residues: CASTSGTVYGYTF. The CDR3 DNA reads as TGTGCCAGCACCTCCGGGACGGTCTATGGCTACACCTTC.